A selection of T cell receptor beta chains follows, all from one sample in a study of T cell responses to AZD1222 COVID-19 vaccine. TCRdb's table, derived via immunoSEQ multiplex PCR, lists solely in-frame clones and lacks some. The data show around 130,000 clones, around 83% seen once. Material: peripheral blood, obtained on day 0 of AZD1222 vaccination. These receptors all come from an adult in good health. CDR3s include the opening cysteine and the closing phenylalanine or tryptophan. D genes are given only for firm matches. For some rows the clone size is stated as once, few or many, or as a class when expanded; others skip it.

d_call	v_call	j_call	clone_size	cdr3_nt	cdr3_aa
NA	TRBV2	TRBJ1-6	NA	TGTGCCACACGAGCACAGGGTAATTCACCCCTCCACTTT	CATRAQGNSPLHF
NA	TRBV4-1	TRBJ1-6	NA	TGCGCCAGCAGCCAAGATCGTCTCAATCGGGCCCTCCACTTT	CASSQDRLNRALHF
NA	TRBV4-1	TRBJ1-2	few	TGCGCCAGCAGCCAAGTTGCGGGGGCCTATGGCTACACCTTC	CASSQVAGAYGYTF
NA	TRBV18	TRBJ2-7	few	TGTGCCAGCTCAGACACAGGGTACCACGAGCAGTACTTC	CASSDTGYHEQYF
NA	TRBV27	TRBJ1-6	NA	TGTGCCAGCAGCAGACAAGACGGCTATAATTCACCCCTCCACTTT	CASSRQDGYNSPLHF
TRBD1	TRBV6-5	TRBJ2-7	NA	TGTGCCAGCACCAGAGAGGGACAGGCGTACGAGCAGTACTTC	CASTREGQAYEQYF
NA	TRBV6-5	TRBJ1-5	NA	TGTGCCAGCAGTTGGGGCCAGGGAAATCAGCCCCAGCATTTT	CASSWGQGNQPQHF
NA	TRBV21-1	TRBJ2-7	many	TGTGCCAGCAGCCCCCGACCCCACGAGCAGTACTTC	CASSPRPHEQYF
TRBD2	TRBV5-1	TRBJ2-1	NA	TGCGCCAGCAGCTTGTCGGGACTAGCGGGAGTGGCCGAGCAGTTCTTC	CASSLSGLAGVAEQFF
NA	TRBV6-5	TRBJ1-2	NA	TGTGCCAGCAGTTACTCGAAGTTTTCTAACTATGGCTACACCTTC	CASSYSKFSNYGYTF
TRBD2	TRBV9	TRBJ2-5	NA	TGTGCCAGCAGCGTAGACACTGCGGGGGGGAACCAAGAGACCCAGTACTTC	CASSVDTAGGNQETQYF
NA	TRBV4-1	TRBJ1-4	NA	TGCGCCAGCAGCCAGATACCGGGGCCCAATGAAAAACTGTTTTTT	CASSQIPGPNEKLFF
NA	TRBV4-1	TRBJ1-2	NA	TGCGCCAGCAGCCAAGACTTCCAATCCTGGGGCTACACCTTC	CASSQDFQSWGYTF
TRBD1	TRBV28	TRBJ1-2	NA	TGTGCCAGCAGTACCCTGGACAGGGGTTTCGATAACTATGGCTACACCTTC	CASSTLDRGFDNYGYTF
TRBD1	TRBV18	TRBJ2-7	NA	TGTGCCAGCTCACTTAGCGGGACAGGGGGTGAGCAGTACTTC	CASSLSGTGGEQYF
NA	TRBV7-9	TRBJ1-1	NA	TGTGCCAGCAGCTTAGTGGGCCGCCGAATCTCTAATGAAGCTTTCTTT	CASSLVGRRISNEAFF
NA	TRBV21-1	TRBJ2-3	NA	TGTGCCAGCAGCGACGGACAGGGAACAGATACGCAGTATTTT	CASSDGQGTDTQYF
NA	TRBV7-2	TRBJ2-7	few	TGTGCCAGCAGCGAAACCTACGAGCAGTACTTC	CASSETYEQYF
NA	TRBV12-3/TRBV12-4	TRBJ2-7	NA	TGTGCCAGTTCTTTGACGGGTTTGGGGGAGCAGTACTTC	CASSLTGLGEQYF
TRBD1	TRBV6-5	TRBJ1-1	NA	TGTGCCAGCAGTTACTCGAGGACAGGGGCCCCTGAAGCTTTCTTT	CASSYSRTGAPEAFF
TRBD2	TRBV4-3	TRBJ2-7	NA	TGCGCCAGCAGCCAAGATGCGGGGACTAGGGGCGAGCAGTACTTC	CASSQDAGTRGEQYF
NA	TRBV9	TRBJ1-2	NA	TGTGCCAGCAGCGCCCAGGCCTATAACTATGGCTACACCTTC	CASSAQAYNYGYTF
NA	TRBV2	TRBJ2-1	NA	TGTGCCAGCAGTGTTGGAACGGAGTCCTACAATGAGCAGTTCTTC	CASSVGTESYNEQFF
TRBD2	TRBV11-3	TRBJ2-2	NA	TGTGCCAGCAGCCCCGGGGAGGGGACGAACACCGGGGAGCTGTTTTTT	CASSPGEGTNTGELFF
TRBD2	TRBV29-1	TRBJ2-1	NA	TGCAGCGTTGAAGCTGTTATAGCGGGACTGTACAATGAGCAGTTCTTC	CSVEAVIAGLYNEQFF
TRBD1	TRBV28	TRBJ1-2	NA	TGTGCCAGCAGTCCACAGACAGGGCTTGGCTACACCTTC	CASSPQTGLGYTF